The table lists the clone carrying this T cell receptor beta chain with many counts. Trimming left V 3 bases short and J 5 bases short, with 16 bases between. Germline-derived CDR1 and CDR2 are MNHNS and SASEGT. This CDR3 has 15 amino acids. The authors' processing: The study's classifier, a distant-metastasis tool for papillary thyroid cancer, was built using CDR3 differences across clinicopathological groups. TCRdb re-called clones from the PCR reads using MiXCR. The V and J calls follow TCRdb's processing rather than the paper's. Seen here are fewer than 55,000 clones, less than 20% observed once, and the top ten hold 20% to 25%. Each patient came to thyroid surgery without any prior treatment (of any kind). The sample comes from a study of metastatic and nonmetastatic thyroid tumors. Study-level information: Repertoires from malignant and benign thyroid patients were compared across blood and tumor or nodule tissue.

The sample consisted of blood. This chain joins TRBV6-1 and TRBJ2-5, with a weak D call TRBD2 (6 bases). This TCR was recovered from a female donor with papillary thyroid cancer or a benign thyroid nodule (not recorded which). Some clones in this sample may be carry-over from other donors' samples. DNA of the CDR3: TGTGCCAGCAGTGAGGAGGATGGGGCGGGGGAGACCCAGTACTTC. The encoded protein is CASSEEDGAGETQYF.